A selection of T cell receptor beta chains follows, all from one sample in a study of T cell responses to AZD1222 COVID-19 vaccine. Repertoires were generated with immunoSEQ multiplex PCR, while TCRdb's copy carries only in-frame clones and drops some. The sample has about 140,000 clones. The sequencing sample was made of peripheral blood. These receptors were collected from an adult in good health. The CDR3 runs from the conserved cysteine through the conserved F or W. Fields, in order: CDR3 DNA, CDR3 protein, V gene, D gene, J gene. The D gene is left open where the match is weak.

cdr3_nt: TGTGCCAGCAGCGTAGTGGGGCGAGGGGAAGCTTTCTTT
cdr3_aa: CASSVVGRGEAFF
v_call: TRBV9
d_call: NA
j_call: TRBJ1-1

cdr3_nt: TGCAGCGTTGATTTTTTTCCGTACAGGGGTGGCACTGAAGCTTTCTTT
cdr3_aa: CSVDFFPYRGGTEAFF
v_call: TRBV29-1
d_call: TRBD1
j_call: TRBJ1-1

cdr3_nt: TGTGCCAGCAGTGATTCCCAGGGACGGTATAATTCACCCCTCCACTTT
cdr3_aa: CASSDSQGRYNSPLHF
v_call: TRBV6-1
d_call: NA
j_call: TRBJ1-6

cdr3_nt: TGTGCCAGCAGCGAGGACGCGGGTTCTGGAAACACCATATATTTT
cdr3_aa: CASSEDAGSGNTIYF
v_call: TRBV6-4
d_call: NA
j_call: TRBJ1-3

cdr3_nt: TGTGCCAGCAGCGTCGTCCCGGAAGGCTATGGCTACACCTTC
cdr3_aa: CASSVVPEGYGYTF
v_call: TRBV7-2
d_call: NA
j_call: TRBJ1-2

cdr3_nt: TGTGCCAGCCGCCCGGGGTCGTCAGAAAAACTGTTTTTT
cdr3_aa: CASRPGSSEKLFF
v_call: TRBV6-5
d_call: NA
j_call: TRBJ1-4

cdr3_nt: TGTGCCAGTAGGGACAACAATGGTGCCGGGGAGCTGTTTTTT
cdr3_aa: CASRDNNGAGELFF
v_call: TRBV19
d_call: NA
j_call: TRBJ2-2

cdr3_nt: TGTGCCAGTAGTACCCCCCTTGGTGGGGGGCCGGAAAAACTGTTTTTT
cdr3_aa: CASSTPLGGGPEKLFF
v_call: TRBV19
d_call: NA
j_call: TRBJ1-4

cdr3_nt: TGTGCCAGCGGGGGTTCCTACGAGCAGTACTTC
cdr3_aa: CASGGSYEQYF
v_call: TRBV27
d_call: NA
j_call: TRBJ2-7

cdr3_nt: TGCGCCAGCAGCCCGGGCACAACAGGGGCCGGTGAAGCTTTCTTT
cdr3_aa: CASSPGTTGAGEAFF
v_call: TRBV5-1
d_call: TRBD1
j_call: TRBJ1-1

cdr3_nt: TGTGCCAGCAGTTACGGGCACGCAACCATCAACACTGAAGCTTTCTTT
cdr3_aa: CASSYGHATINTEAFF
v_call: TRBV6-6
d_call: NA
j_call: TRBJ1-1

cdr3_nt: TGTGCCAGCAGTGTGGGGGATGGCTATGGCTACACCTTC
cdr3_aa: CASSVGDGYGYTF
v_call: TRBV2
d_call: NA
j_call: TRBJ1-2

cdr3_nt: TGTGCCAGCAGCTTAGCAGGGTCCGGAAACACCATATATTTT
cdr3_aa: CASSLAGSGNTIYF
v_call: TRBV7-2
d_call: NA
j_call: TRBJ1-3

cdr3_nt: TGCGCCAGCAGCTTGTTCGACGAAAACTATGGCTACACCTTC
cdr3_aa: CASSLFDENYGYTF
v_call: TRBV5-1
d_call: NA
j_call: TRBJ1-2

cdr3_nt: TGCGCCAGCAGTAAAAGGGGCCTGGGCACTGAAGCTTTCTTT
cdr3_aa: CASSKRGLGTEAFF
v_call: TRBV4-3
d_call: NA
j_call: TRBJ1-1

cdr3_nt: TGTGCCAGCAGCGTAGGGGAGATGGGGGGACTGTTTTTT
cdr3_aa: CASSVGEMGGLFF
v_call: TRBV9
d_call: NA
j_call: TRBJ1-4

cdr3_nt: TGTGCCAGCAGTTTGAGGGGAAACACCATATATTTT
cdr3_aa: CASSLRGNTIYF
v_call: TRBV12-3/TRBV12-4
d_call: NA
j_call: TRBJ1-3

cdr3_nt: TGTGCCACCAGCAGAGATCCTAGCGGGGGGGCGCGCAATGAGCAGTTCTTC
cdr3_aa: CATSRDPSGGARNEQFF
v_call: TRBV15
d_call: TRBD2
j_call: TRBJ2-1

cdr3_nt: TGTGCCAGCAGTGCCACAGGGGACGGGGGGTATGGCTACACCTTC
cdr3_aa: CASSATGDGGYGYTF
v_call: TRBV2
d_call: TRBD1
j_call: TRBJ1-2

cdr3_nt: TGTGCCAGCAGTTCCCCAGGGATGGACACTGAAGCTTTCTTT
cdr3_aa: CASSSPGMDTEAFF
v_call: TRBV28
d_call: NA
j_call: TRBJ1-1

cdr3_nt: TGCGCCAGCAGCCAAGAGCCTAGCGGGGGGGCCAATGAGCAGTTCTTC
cdr3_aa: CASSQEPSGGANEQFF
v_call: TRBV4-3
d_call: TRBD2
j_call: TRBJ2-1

cdr3_nt: TGTGCCAGTAGTATTTGGGGGCAGCCCCAGCATTTT
cdr3_aa: CASSIWGQPQHF
v_call: TRBV19
d_call: NA
j_call: TRBJ1-5

cdr3_nt: TGTGCCAGTAGTATCGGACAAAGTGGCCAGCCCCAGCATTTT
cdr3_aa: CASSIGQSGQPQHF
v_call: TRBV19
d_call: NA
j_call: TRBJ1-5

cdr3_nt: TGCAGTGGGCAGGGAGCCTACGAGCAGTACTTC
cdr3_aa: CSGQGAYEQYF
v_call: TRBV20-1
d_call: NA
j_call: TRBJ2-7

cdr3_nt: TGCGCCAGCAGCTTGGCCAGTAGGGGAGACACCGGGGAGCTGTTTTTT
cdr3_aa: CASSLASRGDTGELFF
v_call: TRBV5-1
d_call: NA
j_call: TRBJ2-2

cdr3_nt: TGTGCCAGCGAACCTAGCGGGGGGCAAGAGACCCAGTACTTC
cdr3_aa: CASEPSGGQETQYF
v_call: TRBV28
d_call: TRBD2
j_call: TRBJ2-5

cdr3_nt: TGTGCCAGCAACCTTGGGTCGGTGGGGATCGGAGCTTTCTTT
cdr3_aa: CASNLGSVGIGAFF
v_call: TRBV5-6
d_call: NA
j_call: TRBJ1-1

cdr3_nt: TGCGCCAGCAGCCAAGCCCCATGGAACACTGAAGCTTTCTTT
cdr3_aa: CASSQAPWNTEAFF
v_call: TRBV4-1
d_call: NA
j_call: TRBJ1-1

cdr3_nt: TGTGCCAGCAGTCACCTCCCCGGGGGGGGGCGAAGGGCTAACTATGGCTACACCTTC
cdr3_aa: CASSHLPGGGRRANYGYTF
v_call: TRBV28
d_call: NA
j_call: TRBJ1-2

cdr3_nt: TGTGCTAGTGGTTCGATCGCGGGGAGGGGGGAGACCCAGTACTTC
cdr3_aa: CASGSIAGRGETQYF
v_call: TRBV12-5
d_call: NA
j_call: TRBJ2-5

cdr3_nt: TGCAGTGCTAGTCCCCAGGGCGGCGGCTACACCTTC
cdr3_aa: CSASPQGGGYTF
v_call: TRBV20-1
d_call: NA
j_call: TRBJ1-2

cdr3_nt: TGTGCCAGCAGCTTCCGCGGGACCCAGTACTTC
cdr3_aa: CASSFRGTQYF
v_call: TRBV5-4
d_call: NA
j_call: TRBJ2-5

cdr3_nt: TGTGCCAGCAGTTACGACGGGAATAATTCACCCCTCCACTTT
cdr3_aa: CASSYDGNNSPLHF
v_call: TRBV6-2/TRBV6-3
d_call: NA
j_call: TRBJ1-6

cdr3_nt: TGTGCCAGCAGCTTGGTATCGGGGGTCTCTGGAAACACCATATATTTT
cdr3_aa: CASSLVSGVSGNTIYF
v_call: TRBV7-9
d_call: NA
j_call: TRBJ1-3

cdr3_nt: TGTGCCAGCAGCTTAAGTACGATGGGCACTGAAGCTTTCTTT
cdr3_aa: CASSLSTMGTEAFF
v_call: TRBV7-3
d_call: NA
j_call: TRBJ1-1

cdr3_nt: TGCGCCAGCAGCTTCTTACTAGCGGGGGGAACAGATACGCAGTATTTT
cdr3_aa: CASSFLLAGGTDTQYF
v_call: TRBV5-1
d_call: TRBD2
j_call: TRBJ2-3

cdr3_nt: TGTGCCAGCAGTTACTCGATCTCCGGCTCCTATGGCTACACCTTC
cdr3_aa: CASSYSISGSYGYTF
v_call: TRBV6-5
d_call: NA
j_call: TRBJ1-2

cdr3_nt: TGTGCCAGCAGTGAAGCGAGGTGGGGGGGGTCAGGTGGCTACACCTTC
cdr3_aa: CASSEARWGGSGGYTF
v_call: TRBV6-1
d_call: NA
j_call: TRBJ1-2

cdr3_nt: TGTGCCAGCAGCTTAGCAGCAGGAAACAATCAGCCCCAGCATTTT
cdr3_aa: CASSLAAGNNQPQHF
v_call: TRBV7-8
d_call: NA
j_call: TRBJ1-5

cdr3_nt: TGTGCCAGCAGTGCAGCCTCTGGAAACACCATATATTTT
cdr3_aa: CASSAASGNTIYF
v_call: TRBV6-1
d_call: NA
j_call: TRBJ1-3

cdr3_nt: TGTGCCAGCAGCTTTAAAAGCGGGTACGAGACCCAGTACTTC
cdr3_aa: CASSFKSGYETQYF
v_call: TRBV5-4
d_call: NA
j_call: TRBJ2-5

cdr3_nt: TGTGCCTCCAACAGGGCTGGAAACACCATATATTTT
cdr3_aa: CASNRAGNTIYF
v_call: TRBV30
d_call: NA
j_call: TRBJ1-3

cdr3_nt: TGCGCCAGCAGCCAAGATCTGGGGGTGTCTGGGGCCAACGTCCTGACTTTC
cdr3_aa: CASSQDLGVSGANVLTF
v_call: TRBV4-3
d_call: NA
j_call: TRBJ2-6

cdr3_nt: TGTGCCAGCAGCGTACTAGCGGGGGTCAATGAGCAGTTCTTC
cdr3_aa: CASSVLAGVNEQFF
v_call: TRBV7-3
d_call: TRBD2
j_call: TRBJ2-1

cdr3_nt: TGTGCCAGCAGCGAAATGGGGACATCCCAAGAGACCCAGTACTTC
cdr3_aa: CASSEMGTSQETQYF
v_call: TRBV7-8
d_call: NA
j_call: TRBJ2-5

cdr3_nt: TGTGCCAGCCAACCGGAGGGAGGGAATAACTATGGCTACACCTTC
cdr3_aa: CASQPEGGNNYGYTF
v_call: TRBV6-5
d_call: NA
j_call: TRBJ1-2

cdr3_nt: TGCAGTGCTAGTCGACAGGGAGGCACTGAAGCTTTCTTT
cdr3_aa: CSASRQGGTEAFF
v_call: TRBV20-1
d_call: TRBD1
j_call: TRBJ1-1

cdr3_nt: TGTGCCAGCAGCTTAGCGCGGGGCAGGGGGATGGACTACGAGCAGTACTTC
cdr3_aa: CASSLARGRGMDYEQYF
v_call: TRBV7-2
d_call: NA
j_call: TRBJ2-7

cdr3_nt: TGTGCCACCCACGCCGGGAGCTCCTACGAGCAGTACTTC
cdr3_aa: CATHAGSSYEQYF
v_call: TRBV6-5
d_call: NA
j_call: TRBJ2-7

cdr3_nt: TGTGCCAGCTCACCAAGGGAAAGGCTCGGCTACACCTTC
cdr3_aa: CASSPRERLGYTF
v_call: TRBV18
d_call: NA
j_call: TRBJ1-2

cdr3_nt: TGCGCCAGCAGTAAAGGGGGATCTGGCTACACCTTC
cdr3_aa: CASSKGGSGYTF
v_call: TRBV10-2
d_call: NA
j_call: TRBJ1-2

cdr3_nt: TGTGCCAGCAGTAACCGGGGGGGGGCTGGCGAGCAGTACTTC
cdr3_aa: CASSNRGGAGEQYF
v_call: TRBV2
d_call: TRBD2
j_call: TRBJ2-7

cdr3_nt: TGCGCCAGCAGCGGGATCGTGTTACGGAACACTGAAGCTTTCTTT
cdr3_aa: CASSGIVLRNTEAFF
v_call: TRBV4-1
d_call: NA
j_call: TRBJ1-1

cdr3_nt: TGTGCCAGTACCATGGGACTAGCGGGGGGCGCGAACACCGGGGAGCTGTTTTTT
cdr3_aa: CASTMGLAGGANTGELFF
v_call: TRBV19
d_call: TRBD2
j_call: TRBJ2-2

cdr3_nt: TGTGCCAGCAGCTTGAACGTGGGGCGCCAAGAGACCCAGTACTTC
cdr3_aa: CASSLNVGRQETQYF
v_call: TRBV7-6
d_call: NA
j_call: TRBJ2-5

cdr3_nt: TGCGCCAGCAGCACGGGACAGGGTGGCAATCAGCCCCAGCATTTT
cdr3_aa: CASSTGQGGNQPQHF
v_call: TRBV5-1
d_call: TRBD1
j_call: TRBJ1-5

cdr3_nt: TGTGCCAGTAACCCAACTAGCGCTAGCACAGATACGCAGTATTTT
cdr3_aa: CASNPTSASTDTQYF
v_call: TRBV19
d_call: TRBD2
j_call: TRBJ2-3

cdr3_nt: TGTGCCAGCTCCCCGGACCACACGGGGAACTATGGCTACACCTTC
cdr3_aa: CASSPDHTGNYGYTF
v_call: TRBV18
d_call: NA
j_call: TRBJ1-2

cdr3_nt: TGTGCCAGCAGCAGTAGCGGGGGGGTGGGCAATGAGCAGTTCTTC
cdr3_aa: CASSSSGGVGNEQFF
v_call: TRBV6-5
d_call: TRBD2
j_call: TRBJ2-1

cdr3_nt: TGTGCCAGCAGGCGATCCTGGACTAGCGGGGCTTACAATGAGCAGTTCTTC
cdr3_aa: CASRRSWTSGAYNEQFF
v_call: TRBV2
d_call: TRBD2
j_call: TRBJ2-1